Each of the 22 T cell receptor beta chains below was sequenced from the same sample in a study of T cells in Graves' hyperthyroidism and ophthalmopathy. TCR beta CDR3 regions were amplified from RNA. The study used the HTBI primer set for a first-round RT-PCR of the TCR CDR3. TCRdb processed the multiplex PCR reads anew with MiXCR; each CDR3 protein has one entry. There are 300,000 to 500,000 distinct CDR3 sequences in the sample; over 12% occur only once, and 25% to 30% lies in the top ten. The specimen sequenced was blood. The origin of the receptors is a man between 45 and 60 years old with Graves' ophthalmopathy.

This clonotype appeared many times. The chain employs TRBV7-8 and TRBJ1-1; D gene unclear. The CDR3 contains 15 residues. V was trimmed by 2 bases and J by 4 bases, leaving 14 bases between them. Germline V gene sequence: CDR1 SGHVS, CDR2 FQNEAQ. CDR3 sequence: CASSLNGPLGTEAFF. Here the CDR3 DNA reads TGTGCCAGCAGCTTAAACGGCCCCTTGGGCACTGAAGCTTTCTTT.

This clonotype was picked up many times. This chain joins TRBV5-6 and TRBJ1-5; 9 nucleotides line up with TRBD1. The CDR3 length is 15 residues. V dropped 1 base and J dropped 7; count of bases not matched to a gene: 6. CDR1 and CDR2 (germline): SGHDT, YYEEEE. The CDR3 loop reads CASSLNWGQGQPQHF. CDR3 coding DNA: TGTGCCAGCAGCTTGAATTGGGGACAGGGACAGCCCCAGCATTTT.

CDR3 sequence reads: CASSLWDSNQPQHF. CDR3 sequence (DNA): TGTGCCAGCAGCTTATGGGATAGCAATCAGCCCCAGCATTTT. This sequence joins TRBV7-2 and TRBJ1-5; D call uncertain. CDR1 SGHTA and CDR2 FQGNSA come from the germline V gene. The CDR3 sequence is 14 residues long. Trimming took 2 bases from V and 0 from J, leaving 5 bases between them.

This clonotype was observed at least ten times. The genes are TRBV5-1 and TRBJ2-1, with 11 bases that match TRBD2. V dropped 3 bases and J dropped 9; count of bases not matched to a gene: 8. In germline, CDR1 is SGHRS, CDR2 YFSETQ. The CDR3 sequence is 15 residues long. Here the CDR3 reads CASSYGTSGGSEQFF. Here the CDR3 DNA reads TGCGCCAGCAGCTATGGGACTAGCGGAGGAAGTGAGCAGTTCTTC.

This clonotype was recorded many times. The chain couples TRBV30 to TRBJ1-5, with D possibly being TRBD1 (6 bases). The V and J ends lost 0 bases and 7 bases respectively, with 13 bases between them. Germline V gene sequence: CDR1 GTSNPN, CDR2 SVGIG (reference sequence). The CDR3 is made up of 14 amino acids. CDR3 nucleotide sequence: TGTGCCTGGAGTGTAGGGGGGTACGGGCAGCCCCAGCATTTT. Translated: CAWSVGGYGQPQHF. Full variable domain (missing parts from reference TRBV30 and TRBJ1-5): SQTIHQWPATLVQPVGSPLSLECTVEGTSNPNLYWYRQAAGRGLQLLFYSVGIGQISSEVPQNLSASRPQDRQFILSSKKLLLSDSGFYLCAWSVGGYGQPQHFGDGTRLSIL.

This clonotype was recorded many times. DNA for the CDR3: TGTGCCAGCAGTTTATACGCCGATCAGCCCCAGCATTTT. This gives the protein CASSLYADQPQHF. V and J are TRBV27 and TRBJ1-5; D unresolved. Germline V CDR1 and CDR2: MNHEY, SMNVEV (reference sequence). The CDR3 contains 13 residues. V shed 1 base and J shed 5 bases, with 6 bases lying between them.

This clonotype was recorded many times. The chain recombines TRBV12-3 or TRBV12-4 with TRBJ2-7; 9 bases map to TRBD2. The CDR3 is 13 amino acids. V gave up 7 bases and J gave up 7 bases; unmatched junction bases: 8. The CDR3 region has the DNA TGTGCCAGCAAGCTAGCGGGATCAGGAGAGCAGTACTTC. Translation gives CASKLAGSGEQYF.

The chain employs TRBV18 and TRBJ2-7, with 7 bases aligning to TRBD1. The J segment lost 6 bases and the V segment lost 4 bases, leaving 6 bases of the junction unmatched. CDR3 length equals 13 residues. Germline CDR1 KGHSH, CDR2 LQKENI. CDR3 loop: CASSRDRDAEQYF. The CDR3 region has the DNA TGTGCCAGCTCACGTGACAGGGACGCCGAGCAGTACTTC.

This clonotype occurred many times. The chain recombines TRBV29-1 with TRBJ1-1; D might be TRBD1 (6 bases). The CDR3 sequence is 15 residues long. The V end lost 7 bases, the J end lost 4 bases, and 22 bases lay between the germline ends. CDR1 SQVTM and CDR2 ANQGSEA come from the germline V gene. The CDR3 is CSAGGGLGEFTEAFF. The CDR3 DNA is TGCAGCGCCGGAGGGGGACTCGGTGAATTCACTGAAGCTTTCTTT.

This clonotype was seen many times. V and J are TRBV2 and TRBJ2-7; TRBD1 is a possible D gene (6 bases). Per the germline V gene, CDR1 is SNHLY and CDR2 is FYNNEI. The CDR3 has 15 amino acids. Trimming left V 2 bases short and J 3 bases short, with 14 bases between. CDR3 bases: TGTGCCAGCAGTGAAAGGGCAGGGGCTCTCTACGAGCAGTACTTC. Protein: CASSERAGALYEQYF. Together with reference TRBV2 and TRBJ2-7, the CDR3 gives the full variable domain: EPEVTQTPSHQVTQMGQEVILRCVPISNHLYFYWYRQILGQKVEFLVSFYNNEISEKSEIFDDQFSVERPDGSNFTLKIRSTKLEDSAMYFCASSERAGALYEQYFGPGTRLTVT.

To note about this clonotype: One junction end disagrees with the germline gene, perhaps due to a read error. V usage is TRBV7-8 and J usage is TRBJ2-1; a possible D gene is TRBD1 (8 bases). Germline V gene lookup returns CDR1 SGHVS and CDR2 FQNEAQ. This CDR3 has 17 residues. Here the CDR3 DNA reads TGTGTCAGCAGTTCCGGGGGGACAGGAAGCTCCTACAATGAGCAGTTCTTC. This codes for CVSSSGGTGSSYNEQFF. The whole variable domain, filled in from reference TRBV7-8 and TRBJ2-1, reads GAGVSQSPRYKVAKRGQDVALRCDPISGHVSLFWYQQALGQGPEFLTYFQNEAQLDKSGLPSDRFFAERPEGSVSTLKIQRTQQEDSAVYLCVSSSGGTGSSYNEQFFGPGTRLTVL.

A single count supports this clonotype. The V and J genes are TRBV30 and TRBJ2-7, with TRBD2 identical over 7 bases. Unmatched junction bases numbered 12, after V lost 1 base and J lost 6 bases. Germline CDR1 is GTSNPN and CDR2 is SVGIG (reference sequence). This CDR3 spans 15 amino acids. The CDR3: CAWSASVGLFTEQYF. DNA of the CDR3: TGTGCCTGGAGTGCGTCCGTGGGACTATTTACCGAGCAGTACTTC.

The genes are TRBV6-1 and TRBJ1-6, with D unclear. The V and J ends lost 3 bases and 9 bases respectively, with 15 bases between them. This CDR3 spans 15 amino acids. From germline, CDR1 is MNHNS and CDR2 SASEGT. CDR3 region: CASSDLGGPRSPLHF. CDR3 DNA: TGTGCCAGCAGTGATTTGGGCGGTCCCCGTTCACCCCTCCACTTT.

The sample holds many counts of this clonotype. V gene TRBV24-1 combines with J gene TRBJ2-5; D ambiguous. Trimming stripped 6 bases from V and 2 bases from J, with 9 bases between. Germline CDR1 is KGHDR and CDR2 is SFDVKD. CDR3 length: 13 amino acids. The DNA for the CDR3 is TGTGCCACCAGTAGTAGTCATCAAGAGACCCAGTACTTC. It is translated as CATSSSHQETQYF.

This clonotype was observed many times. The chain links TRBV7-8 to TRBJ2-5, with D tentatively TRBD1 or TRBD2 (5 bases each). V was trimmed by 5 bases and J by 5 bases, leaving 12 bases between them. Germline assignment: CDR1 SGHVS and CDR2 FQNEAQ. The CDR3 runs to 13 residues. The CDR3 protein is CASSPSWGETQYF. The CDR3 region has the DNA TGTGCCAGCAGCCCCTCCTGGGGGGAGACCCAGTACTTC.

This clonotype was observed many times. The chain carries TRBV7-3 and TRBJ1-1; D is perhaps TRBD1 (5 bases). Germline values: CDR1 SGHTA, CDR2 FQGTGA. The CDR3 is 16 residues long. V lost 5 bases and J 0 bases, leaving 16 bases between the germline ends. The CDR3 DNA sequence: TGTGCCAGCAGCGGATACAGCGGGGGAATGAACACTGAAGCTTTCTTT. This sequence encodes CASSGYSGGMNTEAFF.

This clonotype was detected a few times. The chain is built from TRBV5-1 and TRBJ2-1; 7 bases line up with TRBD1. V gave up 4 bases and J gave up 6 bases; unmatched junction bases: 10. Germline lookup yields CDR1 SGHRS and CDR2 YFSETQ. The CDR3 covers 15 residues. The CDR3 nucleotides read TGCGCCAGCAGCCCCGGACAGGTCGTGGGCAATGAGCAGTTCTTC. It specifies CASSPGQVVGNEQFF.

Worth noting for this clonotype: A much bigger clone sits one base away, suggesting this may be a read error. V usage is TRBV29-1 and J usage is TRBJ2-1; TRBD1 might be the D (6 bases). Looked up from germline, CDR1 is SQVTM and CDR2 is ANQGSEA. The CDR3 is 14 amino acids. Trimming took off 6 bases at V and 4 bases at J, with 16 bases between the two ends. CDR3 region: CSVQLFDRYNEQFF. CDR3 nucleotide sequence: TGCAGCGTACAACTATTCGACAGGTACAATGAGCAGTTCTTC.

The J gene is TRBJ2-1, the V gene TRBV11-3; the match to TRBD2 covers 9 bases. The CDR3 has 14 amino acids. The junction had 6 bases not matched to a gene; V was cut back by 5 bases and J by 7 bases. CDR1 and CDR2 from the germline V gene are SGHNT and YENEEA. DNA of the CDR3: TGTGCCAGCAGCGAACCTCTAGCGGGGAATGAGCAGTTCTTC. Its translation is CASSEPLAGNEQFF. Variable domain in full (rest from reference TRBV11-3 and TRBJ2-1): EAGVVQSPRYKIIEKKQPVAFWCNPISGHNTLYWYLQNLGQGPELLIRYENEEAVDDSQLPKDRFSAERLKGVDSTLKIQPAELGDSAVYLCASSEPLAGNEQFFGPGTRLTVL.

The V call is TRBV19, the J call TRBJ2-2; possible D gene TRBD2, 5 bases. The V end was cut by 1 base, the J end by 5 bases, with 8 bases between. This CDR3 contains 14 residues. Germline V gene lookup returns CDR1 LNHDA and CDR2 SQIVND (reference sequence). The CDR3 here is CASSIARATGELFF. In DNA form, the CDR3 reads TGTGCCAGTAGTATAGCGAGGGCTACCGGGGAGCTGTTTTTT.

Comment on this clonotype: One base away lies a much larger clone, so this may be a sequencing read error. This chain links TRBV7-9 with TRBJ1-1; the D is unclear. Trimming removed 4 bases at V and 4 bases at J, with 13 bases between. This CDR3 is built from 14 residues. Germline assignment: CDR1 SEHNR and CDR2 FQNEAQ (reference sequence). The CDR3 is CASSSQRVGTEAFF. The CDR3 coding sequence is TGTGCCAGCAGCTCCCAGCGGGTAGGCACTGAAGCTTTCTTT.

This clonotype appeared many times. This CDR3 reads CASSPAGTASYNEQFF. The CDR3 DNA is TGTGCCAGCAGCCCCGCCGGGACTGCCTCCTACAATGAGCAGTTCTTC. V is TRBV7-3 and J is TRBJ2-1; D may be TRBD2 (6 bases). This CDR3 spans 16 amino acids. The germline CDR1 and CDR2 sequences are SGHTA and FQGTGA. V lost 5 bases, J lost 0 bases, and 14 bases lay in between. Filled out from reference TRBV7-3 and TRBJ2-1, the complete variable domain reads GAGVSQTPSNKVTEKGKYVELRCDPISGHTALYWYRQSLGQGPEFLIYFQGTGAADDSGLPNDRFFAVRPEGSVSTLKIQRTERGDSAVYLCASSPAGTASYNEQFFGPGTRLTVL.